This T cell receptor beta chain was captured by sequencing in a study of T-cell memory formation after mild COVID-19 (dated by TCRdb to the early 2020s). A note on the overall study: TCR sequence clusters from the two donors were found to be largely donor specific. T-cell clones expanding and contracting after mild COVID-19 in a couple of donors were tracked by longitudinal TCRalpha and TCRbeta repertoire sequencing. Two young, previously healthy adult volunteers made up the cohort, one male and one female.

Its CDR3 holds 13 amino acids, cysteine through phenylalanine. Only the CDR3 portion is preserved as DNA: 39 bases, with reading frame beginning at the first base. V lost 4 bases and J lost 5 bases; the stretch between them is 11 bases long. Looking up the germline V gene yields CDR1 SNHLY and CDR2 FYNNEI. PBMCs were isolated by Ficoll-Paque density gradient centrifugation. With respect to this clonotype: What this receptor recognizes is not known. No clone much larger than this one lies a single base away; base qualities are absent.

Findings and caveats that apply to the study as a whole: Balanced CD4/CD8 phenotypes were observed for clones contracting from day 15 to 85, whereas a bias towards CD4+ was observed for a second wave of clones expanding from day 15 to 37. Contracting CD4+ clones were found mainly in CM and EM memory subsets, while CD8+ clones were enriched in EMRA. Some responding clones were found in pre-infection memory, which suggests that pre-existing cross-reactive memory T cells took part in the SARS-CoV-2 response. Whether the second-wave clones peaking on day 37 were SARS-CoV-2 specific was not confirmed. The study included only a couple of mild cases, and larger cohorts that include severe cases with pre-infection samples were judged to be necessary.

The reads were generated on an Illumina NovaSeq 6000. Using 5'RACE with constant-segment primers, TCRalpha and TCRbeta cDNA libraries were constructed, with sample barcodes and unique molecular identifiers added in the process. RNA was extracted from every sample with Trizol reagent. Libraries were amplified in two PCR steps, with a second sample barcode and Illumina TruSeq adapters added in the second step. Libraries were sequenced on an Illumina NovaSeq with 2 x 150 bp paired-end reads. On the study's bioinformatics: Reads were demultiplexed and collapsed into UMI-guided consensus sequences with migec v1.2.7. Using mixcr v2.1.11, the UMI consensuses were aligned to TRA and TRB V and J templates and assembled into clonotypes. Expanded or contracted clonotypes were those called significant by both edgeR and NoisET, with noise models trained on biological replicates. edgeR calls used a false discovery rate-adjusted p below 0.01 and a log2 fold-change threshold of 1. PCA with hierarchical clustering of max-normalized trajectories of the 1000 most abundant clonotypes was used as exploratory dynamics analysis. Each responding clone was given a CD4 or CD8 phenotype based on the CD4+ and CD8+ repertoires, which had been sequenced separately. TCRdb trimmed the raw reads at Q25, called clones with MiXCR and kept productive beta chains. Each CDR3 protein gets just one entry, which takes the most common genes and DNA from the rows behind it. The V and J calls and clone size come from TCRdb's table, not from the authors' own analysis. For this sample there are about 290,000 distinct CDR3 sequences; more than 15% appear just once. The ten largest clones take up under 25% of the sample.

The sequence derives from a man younger than 35 who had mild COVID-19 (a few samples of this study predate the infection). The sample titles of this study are shuffled in the database, so cell type and time point are left out; the donor was told from shared clones. This receptor chain uses TRBV2 and TRBJ1-2, with no confident D gene call. Sequencing was done on a sample of PBMCs or a T cell subset sorted from them (not recorded which). Read as DNA, the sequence is TGTGCCAGCAGTGCGGCAGGCTTTTATGGCTACACCTTC. The translation is CASSAAGFYGYTF.